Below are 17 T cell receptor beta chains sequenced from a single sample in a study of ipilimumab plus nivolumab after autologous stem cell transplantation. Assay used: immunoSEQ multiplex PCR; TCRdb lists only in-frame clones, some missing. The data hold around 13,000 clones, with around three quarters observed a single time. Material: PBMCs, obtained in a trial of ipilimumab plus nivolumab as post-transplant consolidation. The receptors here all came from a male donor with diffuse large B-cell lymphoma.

For the CDR3, the DNA is TGTGCCAGCAGTTACGCGGGGGGCCGGGGCGAGCAGTACTTC. This sequence encodes CASSYAGGRGEQYF. The chain recombines TRBV6-6 with TRBJ2-7; 8 bases match TRBD2. This CDR3 is 14 amino acids long. The ends lost 2 bases at V and 6 bases at J; junction bases unmatched: 6. Germline V gene lookup returns CDR1 MNHNY and CDR2 SVGAGI (reference sequence).

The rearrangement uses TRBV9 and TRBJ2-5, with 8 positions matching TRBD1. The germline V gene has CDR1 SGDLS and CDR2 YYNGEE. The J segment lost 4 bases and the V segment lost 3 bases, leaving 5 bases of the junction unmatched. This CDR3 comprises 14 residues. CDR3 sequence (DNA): TGTGCCAGCAGCGCCCCCGGGACAGGAGAGACCCAGTACTTC. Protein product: CASSAPGTGETQYF.

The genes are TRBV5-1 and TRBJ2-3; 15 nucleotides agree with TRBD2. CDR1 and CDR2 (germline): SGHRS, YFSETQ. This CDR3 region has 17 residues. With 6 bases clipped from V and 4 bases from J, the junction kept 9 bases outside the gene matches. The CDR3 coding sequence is TGCGCCAGCAAGGGGACTAGCGGGAGGATGGGACCAGATACGCAGTATTTT. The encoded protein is CASKGTSGRMGPDTQYF.

CDR3 residues: CASSPPTGLAGGSYNEQFF. The CDR3 DNA follows: TGTGCCAGCAGCCCACCTACGGGACTAGCGGGGGGTTCCTACAATGAGCAGTTCTTC. This chain joins TRBV9 and TRBJ2-1; 15 nucleotides match TRBD2. V trimming: 4 bases; J trimming: 1 base; junction bases outside the gene matches: 9. Looked up from germline, CDR1 is SGDLS and CDR2 is YYNGEE. There are 19 residues in the CDR3.

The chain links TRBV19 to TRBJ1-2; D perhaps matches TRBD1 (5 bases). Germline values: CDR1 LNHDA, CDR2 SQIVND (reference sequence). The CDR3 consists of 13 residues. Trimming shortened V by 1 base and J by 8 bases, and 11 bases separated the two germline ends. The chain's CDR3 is CASSIGGLRGYTF. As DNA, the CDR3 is TGTGCCAGTAGTATAGGGGGCCTGCGGGGCTACACCTTC.

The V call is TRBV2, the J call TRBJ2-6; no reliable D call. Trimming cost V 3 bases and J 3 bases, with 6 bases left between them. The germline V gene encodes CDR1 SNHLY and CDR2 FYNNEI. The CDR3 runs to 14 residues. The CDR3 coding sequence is TGTGCCAGCAGTGATTGGTATGGGGCCAACGTCCTGACTTTC. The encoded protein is CASSDWYGANVLTF.

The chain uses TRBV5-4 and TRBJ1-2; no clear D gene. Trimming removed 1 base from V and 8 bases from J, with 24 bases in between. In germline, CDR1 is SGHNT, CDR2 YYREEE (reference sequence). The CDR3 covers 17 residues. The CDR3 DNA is TGTGCCAGCAGCTTGATTAGTGGTGACCCGAACGCTAGGGGCTACACCTTC. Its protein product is CASSLISGDPNARGYTF.

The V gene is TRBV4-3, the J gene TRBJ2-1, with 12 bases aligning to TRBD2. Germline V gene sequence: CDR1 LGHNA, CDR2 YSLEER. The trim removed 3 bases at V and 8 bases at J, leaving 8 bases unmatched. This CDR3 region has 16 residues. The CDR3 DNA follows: TGCGCCAGCAGCCAGGGGGTACTAGCGGGGGGCCATGAGCAGTTCTTC. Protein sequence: CASSQGVLAGGHEQFF.

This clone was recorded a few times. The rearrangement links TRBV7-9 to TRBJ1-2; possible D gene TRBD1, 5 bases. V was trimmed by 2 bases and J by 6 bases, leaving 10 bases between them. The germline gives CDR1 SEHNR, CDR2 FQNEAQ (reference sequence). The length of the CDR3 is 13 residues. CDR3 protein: CASSLFQGDGYTF. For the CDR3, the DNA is TGTGCCAGCAGCTTATTCCAGGGTGATGGCTACACCTTC.

CDR3 nucleotides: TGTGCCAGCGGGGAAGTTGGGACAGGGGATGAAAAACTGTTTTTT. Its translation: CASGEVGTGDEKLFF. The rearrangement joins TRBV7-9 to TRBJ1-4; 10 bases map to TRBD1. The germline gives CDR1 SEHNR, CDR2 FQNEAQ (reference sequence). J gave up 6 bases and V 8 bases, and 9 bases lay outside the gene matches. The CDR3 extends over 15 amino acids.

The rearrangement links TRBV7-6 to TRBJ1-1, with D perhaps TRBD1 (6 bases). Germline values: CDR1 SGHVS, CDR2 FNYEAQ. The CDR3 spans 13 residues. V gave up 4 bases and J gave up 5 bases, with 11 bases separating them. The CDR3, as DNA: TGTGCCAGCAGCTGGGGGCGGGAAACTGAAGCTTTCTTT. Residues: CASSWGRETEAFF.

The CDR3 spells CAWSVTGAETQYF. The CDR3 nucleotides read TGTGCCTGGAGTGTGACAGGGGCCGAGACCCAGTACTTC. The rearrangement uses TRBV30 and TRBJ2-5; 8 bases are shared with TRBD1. Unmatched junction bases numbered 2, after V lost 0 bases and J lost 5 bases. Looked up from germline, CDR1 is GTSNPN and CDR2 is SVGIG (reference sequence). CDR3 length equals 13 residues.

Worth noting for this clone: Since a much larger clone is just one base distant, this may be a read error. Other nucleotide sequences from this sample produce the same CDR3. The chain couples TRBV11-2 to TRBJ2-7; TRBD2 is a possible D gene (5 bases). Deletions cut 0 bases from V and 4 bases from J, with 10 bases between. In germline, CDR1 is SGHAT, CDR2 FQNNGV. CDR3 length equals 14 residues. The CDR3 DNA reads TGTGCCAGCAGCTTAGAGGGAGACTCTTACGAGCAGTACTTC. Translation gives CASSLEGDSYEQYF.

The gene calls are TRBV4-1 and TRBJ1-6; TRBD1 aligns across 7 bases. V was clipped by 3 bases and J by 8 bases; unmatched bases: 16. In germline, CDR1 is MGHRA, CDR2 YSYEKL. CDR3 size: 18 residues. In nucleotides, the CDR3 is TGCGCCAGCAGCCAGTACATCCGACAGGGTCAAGGGCATTCACCCCTCCACTTT. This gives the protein CASSQYIRQGQGHSPLHF.

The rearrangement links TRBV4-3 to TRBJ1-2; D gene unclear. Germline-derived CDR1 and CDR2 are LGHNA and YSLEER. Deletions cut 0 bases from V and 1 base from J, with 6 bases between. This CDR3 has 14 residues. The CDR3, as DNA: TGCGCCAGCAGCCAAGATAACCTTAACTATGGCTACACCTTC. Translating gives CASSQDNLNYGYTF.

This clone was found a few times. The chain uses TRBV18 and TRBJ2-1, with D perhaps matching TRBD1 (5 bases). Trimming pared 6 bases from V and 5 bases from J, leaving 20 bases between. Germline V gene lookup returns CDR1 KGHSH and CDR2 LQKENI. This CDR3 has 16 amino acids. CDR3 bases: TGTGCCAGCTCGTGGGTAGGGGATGCCGCCGACAATGAGCAGTTCTTC. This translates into CASSWVGDAADNEQFF.

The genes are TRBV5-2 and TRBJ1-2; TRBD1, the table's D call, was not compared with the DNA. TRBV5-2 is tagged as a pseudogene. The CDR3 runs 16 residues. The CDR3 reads CASSQDNYDRSYGYTF. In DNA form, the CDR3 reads TGCGCCAGCAGCCAAGATAATTACGACAGGTCCTATGGCTACACCTTC.